Described below is a single TCR beta chain sequence and its context. The antigen it binds to is not known. It has no much larger one-base neighbor in the sample; base qualities were not kept. The data were taken from a study of shared clonotypes between healthy human individuals (dated by TCRdb to about 2020). With respect to the entire study: The cohort included a few men and a couple of women between 18 and 49 years of age. For each donor, three plates each were used for CD4 naive and CD4 memory, two plates were used for CD8 naive, and one plate was used for CD8 memory. To estimate repertoire size and how much clonotype sharing occurs between individuals, the study deeply sequenced the blood TCR repertoires of several healthy adults. To increase sequencing depth and limit assay-specific biases, different laboratories used diverse techniques to prepare libraries and sequence TCR repertoires. Each donor's leukapheresis produced roughly between about 0.8 and 8.9 billion PBMCs. Summary of the overall study and its limitations: Around 5.4% of naive CD4, 3.5% of naive CD8, 2% to 2.5% of memory CD4, and less than 0.45% of memory CD8 clonotypes were shared across several donors. Pairwise subsampling indicated that sequencing depth was expected to affect the degree of clonotype sharing among donors. Compared with non-shared clonotypes, clonotypes shared by all four sorted-subset donors had higher generation probabilities. Even with the large sequencing depth, rarefaction of the sorted-subset datasets indicated that sequencing was incomplete. The small number of donors limited the genetic and exposure-history diversity represented. Sampling was restricted to blood, and TCR repertoires in tissue are likely to differ from TCR repertoires in blood. Naive subsets generally had larger estimated clonotype richness than memory subsets did.

For the CD8 naive samples, CD45RO-negative cells were positively selected for CCR7, yielding a CD45RA+CCR7+ population from which TemRA cells were excluded. The donors were healthy, HIV-negative adults with no recently reported acute infections or vaccinations. All donors were Caucasian adults living in Nashville, Tennessee, USA. Blood was collected by leukapheresis, and PBMCs were isolated by Ficoll-Histopaque density gradient centrifugation and then cryopreserved in liquid nitrogen vapor phase. Purity and quantity of every magnetically sorted T cell population were checked by analytical flow cytometry. Genomic DNA was isolated from each sorted fraction and quantified by UV absorbance on a Nanodrop 2000c. CDR3 length: 15 amino acids, cysteine to phenylalanine. This entry keeps only the CDR3 DNA: 45 bases, framed from base 1. Relative to germline, V is 0 bases shorter and J is 0 bases shorter, with 9 bases between their ends. Based on the germline V gene, the CDR1 and CDR2 sequences are SGHRS and YFSETQ.

Using the deep immunoSEQ assay, TCR CDR3 regions were amplified from genomic DNA by multiplex PCR. Extracted genomic DNA from each cell subset was spread evenly across all wells of several immunoSEQ 96-well plates, with each plate serving as a replicate. For sorted subsets, each replicate PCR was loaded with 150 to 250 ng genomic DNA, equivalent to some 27,000 T cell genomes. The purified libraries were quantified using a Qubit 3.0 fluorometer, sized with a Bioanalyzer 2100, and then quantified again using the KAPA Library Quantification kit. Every immunoSEQ 96-well plate was sequenced on a dedicated single-read 150-cycle Illumina NextSeq 550 flow cell. Per the original workflow: Because the immunoSEQ output included only junctional sequences and no quality scores, the filtering could not be the same as the filtering used for full-length reads. To assign V/J genes and CDR3, sequences were annotated using PyIR, a Python wrapper for IgBLAST v1.9, with IMGT germline references. Reads were filtered out if the reads had weak V/J assignments (E-value above 1e-6), no CDR3, stop codons, out-of-frame junctions, or ambiguous translated residues. V3J clonotypes were defined as sequences sharing the same inferred V gene, J gene, and CDR3 amino acid sequence. Percentage overlap between repertoires was computed as shared unique clonotypes divided by the size of the smaller repertoire. RTK rarefaction, the Chao1 estimator, and Recon v2.1 estimates of unobserved clonotypes were used to assess repertoire richness. For all TCRbeta clonotypes obtained by the gDNA method from a few donors, generation probabilities were computed with OLGA. TCRdb retrieved this table from immuneACCESS and kept in-frame rearrangements only. Not all clones are present; in checked studies, unresolved V genes account for under half, and no reason is known for the remainder. V and J calls and clone size follow that table, whereas D and trimming were derived from the DNA. For this sample the table gives some 2.1 million clones, of which about 95% were detected only once. The top ten clonotypes cover more than 0.95% of the sample.

The clonotype comes from a man younger than 35 in good health. Sequenced input: naive CD8+ T cells sorted from blood. This sample's cell subset or site label indicates: CD45RA+CCR7+. Recombination linked TRBV5-1 to TRBJ1-1; TRBD1 is possibly the D segment (5 matching bases). The nucleotide sequence reads as follows: TGCGCCAGCAGCTTGGCTTCGGGGCTGAACACTGAAGCTTTCTTT. Translated, this gives CASSLASGLNTEAFF.